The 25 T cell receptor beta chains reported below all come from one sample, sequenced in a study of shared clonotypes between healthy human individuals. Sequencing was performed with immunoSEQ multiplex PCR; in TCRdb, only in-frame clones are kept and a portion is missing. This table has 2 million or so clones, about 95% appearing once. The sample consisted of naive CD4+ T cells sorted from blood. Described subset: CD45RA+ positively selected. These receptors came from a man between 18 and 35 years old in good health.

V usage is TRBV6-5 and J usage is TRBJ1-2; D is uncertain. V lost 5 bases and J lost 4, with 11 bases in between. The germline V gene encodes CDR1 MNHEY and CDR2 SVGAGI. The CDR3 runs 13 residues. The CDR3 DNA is TGTGCCAGCAGTCGCGGTATCAGCTATGGCTACACCTTC. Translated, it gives CASSRGISYGYTF.

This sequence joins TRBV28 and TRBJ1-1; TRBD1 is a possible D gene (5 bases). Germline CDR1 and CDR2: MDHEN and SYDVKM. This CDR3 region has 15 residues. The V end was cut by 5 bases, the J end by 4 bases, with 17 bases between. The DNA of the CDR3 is TGTGCCAGCAGTCGCAGAAACAGGTTTCGCACTGAAGCTTTCTTT. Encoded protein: CASSRRNRFRTEAFF.

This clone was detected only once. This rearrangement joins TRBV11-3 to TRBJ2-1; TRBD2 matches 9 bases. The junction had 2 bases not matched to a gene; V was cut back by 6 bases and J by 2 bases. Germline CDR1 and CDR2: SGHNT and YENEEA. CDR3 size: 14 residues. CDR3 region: CASSPSGTYNEQFF. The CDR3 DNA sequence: TGTGCCAGCAGTCCTAGCGGGACCTACAATGAGCAGTTCTTC. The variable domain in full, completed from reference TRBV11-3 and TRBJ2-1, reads EAGVVQSPRYKIIEKKQPVAFWCNPISGHNTLYWYLQNLGQGPELLIRYENEEAVDDSQLPKDRFSAERLKGVDSTLKIQPAELGDSAVYLCASSPSGTYNEQFFGPGTRLTVL.

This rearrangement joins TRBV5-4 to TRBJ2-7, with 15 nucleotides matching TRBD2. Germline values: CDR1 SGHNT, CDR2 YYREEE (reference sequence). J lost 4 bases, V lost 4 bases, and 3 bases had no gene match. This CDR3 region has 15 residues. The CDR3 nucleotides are TGTGCCAGCAGCCCAGGACTAGCGGGGGGGTACGAGCAGTACTTC. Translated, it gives CASSPGLAGGYEQYF.

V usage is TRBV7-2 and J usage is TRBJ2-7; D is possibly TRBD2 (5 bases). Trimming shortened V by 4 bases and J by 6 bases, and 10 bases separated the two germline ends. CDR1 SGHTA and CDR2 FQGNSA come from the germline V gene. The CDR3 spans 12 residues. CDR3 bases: TGTGCCAGCAGCTGGCTAGCTCCCGAGCAGTACTTC. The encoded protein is CASSWLAPEQYF.

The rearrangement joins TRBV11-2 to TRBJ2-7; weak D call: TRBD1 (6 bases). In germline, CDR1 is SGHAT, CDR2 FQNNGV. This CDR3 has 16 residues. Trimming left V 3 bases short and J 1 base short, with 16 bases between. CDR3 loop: CASSFISTDSSYEQYF. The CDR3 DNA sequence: TGTGCCAGCAGCTTCATTTCGACGGACAGTTCCTACGAGCAGTACTTC.

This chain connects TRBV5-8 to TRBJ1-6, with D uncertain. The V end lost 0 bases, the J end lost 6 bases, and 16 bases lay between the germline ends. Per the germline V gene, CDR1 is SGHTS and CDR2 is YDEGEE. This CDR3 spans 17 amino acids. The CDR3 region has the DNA TGTGCCAGCAGCTTGGCCCTCCAGACGGTCATTAATTCACCCCTCCACTTT. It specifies CASSLALQTVINSPLHF.

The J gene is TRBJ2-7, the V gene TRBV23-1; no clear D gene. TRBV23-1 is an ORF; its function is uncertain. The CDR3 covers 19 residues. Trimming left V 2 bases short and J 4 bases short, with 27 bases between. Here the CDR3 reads CASSQDPFVQASQYYEQYF. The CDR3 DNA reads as TGCGCCAGCAGTCAAGATCCGTTCGTTCAGGCCTCCCAGTATTACGAGCAGTACTTC.

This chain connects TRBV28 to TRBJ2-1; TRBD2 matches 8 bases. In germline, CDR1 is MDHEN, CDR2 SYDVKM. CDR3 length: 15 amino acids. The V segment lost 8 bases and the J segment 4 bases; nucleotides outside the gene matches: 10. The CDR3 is CASLEAASGYNEQFF. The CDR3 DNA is TGTGCCAGCCTTGAGGCGGCTAGCGGGTACAATGAGCAGTTCTTC. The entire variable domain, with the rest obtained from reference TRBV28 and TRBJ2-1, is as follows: DVKVTQSSRYLVKRTGEKVFLECVQDMDHENMFWYRQDPGLGLRLIYFSYDVKMKEKGDIPEGYSVSREKKERFSLILESASTNQTSMYLCASLEAASGYNEQFFGPGTRLTVL.

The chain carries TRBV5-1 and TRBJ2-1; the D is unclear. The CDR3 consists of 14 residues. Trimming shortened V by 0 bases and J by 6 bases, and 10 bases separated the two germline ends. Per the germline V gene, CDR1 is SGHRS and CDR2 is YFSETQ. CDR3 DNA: TGCGCCAGCAGCTTGGAGGGATGGGGCAATGAGCAGTTCTTC. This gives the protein CASSLEGWGNEQFF.

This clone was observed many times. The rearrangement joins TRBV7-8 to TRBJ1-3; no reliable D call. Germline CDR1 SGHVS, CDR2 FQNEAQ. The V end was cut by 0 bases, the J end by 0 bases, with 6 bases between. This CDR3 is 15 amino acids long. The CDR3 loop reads CASSLASSSGNTIYF. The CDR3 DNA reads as TGTGCCAGCAGCTTAGCCTCGAGCTCTGGAAACACCATATATTTT.

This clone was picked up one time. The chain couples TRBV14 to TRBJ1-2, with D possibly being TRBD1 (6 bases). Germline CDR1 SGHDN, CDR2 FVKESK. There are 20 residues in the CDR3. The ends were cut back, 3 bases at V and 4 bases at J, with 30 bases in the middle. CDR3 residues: CASSHGGAKALSLTTYGYTF. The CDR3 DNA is TGTGCCAGCAGCCACGGGGGGGCGAAGGCACTATCCCTCACTACCTATGGCTACACCTTC.

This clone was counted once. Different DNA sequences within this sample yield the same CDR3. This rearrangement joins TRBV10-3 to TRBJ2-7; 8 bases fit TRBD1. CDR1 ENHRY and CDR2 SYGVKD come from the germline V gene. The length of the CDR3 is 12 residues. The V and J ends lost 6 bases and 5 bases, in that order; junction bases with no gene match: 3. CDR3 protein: CAISQDRDEQYF. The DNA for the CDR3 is TGTGCCATCAGCCAGGACAGGGACGAGCAGTACTTC.

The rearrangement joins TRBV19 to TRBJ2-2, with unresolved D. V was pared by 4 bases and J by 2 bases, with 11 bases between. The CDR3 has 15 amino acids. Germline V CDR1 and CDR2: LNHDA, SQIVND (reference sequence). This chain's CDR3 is CASSTITFNTGELFF. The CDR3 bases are TGTGCCAGTAGTACAATAACATTTAACACCGGGGAGCTGTTTTTT.

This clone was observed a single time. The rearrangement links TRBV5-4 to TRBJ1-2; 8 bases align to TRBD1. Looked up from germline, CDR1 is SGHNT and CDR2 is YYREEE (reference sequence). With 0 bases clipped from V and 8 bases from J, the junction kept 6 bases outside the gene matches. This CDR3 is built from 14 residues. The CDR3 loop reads CASSLGAGGEGYTF. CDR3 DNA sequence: TGTGCCAGCAGCTTGGGGGCAGGGGGCGAGGGCTACACCTTC.

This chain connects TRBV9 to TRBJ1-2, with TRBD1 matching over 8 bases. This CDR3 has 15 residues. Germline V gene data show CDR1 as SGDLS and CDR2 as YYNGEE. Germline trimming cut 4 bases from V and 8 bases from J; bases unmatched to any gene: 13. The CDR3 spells CASSHGTGLPGGYTF. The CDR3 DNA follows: TGTGCCAGCAGCCACGGGACAGGCCTTCCGGGAGGCTACACCTTC.

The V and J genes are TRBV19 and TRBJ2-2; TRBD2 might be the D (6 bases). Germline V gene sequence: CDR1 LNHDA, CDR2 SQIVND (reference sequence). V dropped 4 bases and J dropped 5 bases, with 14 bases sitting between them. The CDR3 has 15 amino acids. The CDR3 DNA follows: TGTGCCAGTAGTAAGGGGCTAGCGATTACCGGGGAGCTGTTTTTT. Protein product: CASSKGLAITGELFF.

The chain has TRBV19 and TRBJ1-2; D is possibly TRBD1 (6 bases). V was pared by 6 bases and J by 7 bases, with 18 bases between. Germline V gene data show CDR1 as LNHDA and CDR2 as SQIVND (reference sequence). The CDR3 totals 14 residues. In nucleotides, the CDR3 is TGTGCCAGTAGATCGAGGGGGGCAGGAATTGGCTACACCTTC. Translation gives CASRSRGAGIGYTF.

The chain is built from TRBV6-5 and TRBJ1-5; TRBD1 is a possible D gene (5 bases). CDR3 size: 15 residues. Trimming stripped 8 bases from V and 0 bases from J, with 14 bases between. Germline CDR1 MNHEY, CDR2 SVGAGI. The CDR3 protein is CASHPGTDSNQPQHF. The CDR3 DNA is TGTGCCAGCCATCCCGGGACGGATAGCAATCAGCCCCAGCATTTT.

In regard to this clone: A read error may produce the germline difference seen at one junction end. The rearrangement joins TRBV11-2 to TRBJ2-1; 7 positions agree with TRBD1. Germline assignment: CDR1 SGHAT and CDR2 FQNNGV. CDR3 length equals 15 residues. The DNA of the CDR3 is TGTGCCAGCAGCCTAGACAGGGCCAACTACAATGAGCAGTTCTTC. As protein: CASSLDRANYNEQFF.

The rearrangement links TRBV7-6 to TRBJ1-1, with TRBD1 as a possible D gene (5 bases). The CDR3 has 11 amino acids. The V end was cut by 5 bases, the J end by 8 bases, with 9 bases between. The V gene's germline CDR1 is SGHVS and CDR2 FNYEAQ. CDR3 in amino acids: CASSLGVEAFF. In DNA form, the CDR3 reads TGTGCCAGCAGCCTAGGGGTAGAAGCTTTCTTT. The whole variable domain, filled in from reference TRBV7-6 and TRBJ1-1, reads GAGVSQSPRYKVTKRGQDVALRCDPISGHVSLYWYRQALGQGPEFLTYFNYEAQQDKSGLPNDRFSAERPEGSISTLTIQRTEQRDSAMYRCASSLGVEAFFGQGTRLTVV.

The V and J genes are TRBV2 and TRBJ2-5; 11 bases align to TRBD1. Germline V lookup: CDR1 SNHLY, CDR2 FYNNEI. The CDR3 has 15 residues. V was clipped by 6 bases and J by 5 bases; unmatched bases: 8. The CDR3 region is CASSRDRGEHETQYF. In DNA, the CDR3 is TGTGCCAGCAGCCGGGACAGGGGGGAGCATGAGACCCAGTACTTC.

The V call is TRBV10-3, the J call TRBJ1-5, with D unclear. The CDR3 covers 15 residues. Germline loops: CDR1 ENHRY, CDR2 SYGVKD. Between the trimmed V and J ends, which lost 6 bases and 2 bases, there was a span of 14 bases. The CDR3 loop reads CAISGSGGGNQPQHF. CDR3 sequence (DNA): TGTGCCATCAGCGGGTCAGGTGGTGGCAATCAGCCCCAGCATTTT.

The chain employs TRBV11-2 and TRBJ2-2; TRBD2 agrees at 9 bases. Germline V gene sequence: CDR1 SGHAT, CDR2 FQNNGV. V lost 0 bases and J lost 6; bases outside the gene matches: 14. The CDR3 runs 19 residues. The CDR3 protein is CASSLDPRLAEWGPGELFF. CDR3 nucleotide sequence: TGTGCCAGCAGCTTAGATCCCCGACTAGCGGAGTGGGGTCCCGGGGAGCTGTTTTTT.

The CDR3 region is CASRSSGTDSYEQYF. The CDR3 nucleotides are TGTGCCAGCAGAAGCTCCGGGACGGACTCCTACGAGCAGTACTTC. The chain recombines TRBV6-1 with TRBJ2-7; D may be TRBD1 or TRBD2 (5 bases each). This CDR3 has 15 amino acids. The V gene's germline CDR1 is MNHNS and CDR2 SASEGT. V dropped 6 bases and J dropped 0 bases, with 15 bases sitting between them.